The 24 T cell receptor beta chains presented below share a single source sample, sequenced in a study of shared clonotypes between healthy human individuals. Measured with immunoSEQ multiplex PCR; TCRdb has only the in-frame clones, and not every one. Among about 1 million clones listed, about 80% were seen once. The sequenced sample was memory CD4+ T cells sorted from blood. As for subset: CD45RA-negative fraction. These receptors were collected from a man in his late teens or twenties in good health.

The chain links TRBV14 to TRBJ2-3, with D possibly called TRBD1 or TRBD2 (5 bases each). CDR3 length: 17 residues. Between the trimmed V and J ends, which lost 3 bases and 2 bases, there was a span of 18 bases. Germline CDR1 is SGHDN and CDR2 is FVKESK. The chain's CDR3 is CASSHRVRGLSTDTQYF. In DNA form, the CDR3 reads TGTGCCAGCAGCCATAGGGTTCGGGGCCTATCCACAGATACGCAGTATTTT.

The V and J genes are TRBV5-1 and TRBJ1-5; 8 bases map to TRBD1. Germline CDR1 reads SGHRS; CDR2 reads YFSETQ. The V gene end was trimmed by 3 bases and the J gene end by 3 bases; junction bases not matched to a gene: 2. This CDR3 comprises 14 residues. The CDR3 is CASSSGGINQPQHF. The DNA of the CDR3 is TGCGCCAGCAGCTCAGGGGGCATCAATCAGCCCCAGCATTTT.

This chain connects TRBV6-1 to TRBJ1-6; no definite D call. This CDR3 contains 13 residues. The ends were cut back, 3 bases at V and 6 bases at J, with 6 bases in the middle. Per the germline V gene, CDR1 is MNHNS and CDR2 is SASEGT. CDR3 loop: CASSDAFNSPLHF. The CDR3 DNA reads TGTGCCAGCAGTGACGCGTTTAATTCACCCCTCCACTTT.

The chain has TRBV28 and TRBJ1-1, with 7 bases fitting TRBD1. The CDR3 totals 17 residues. Germline CDR1 reads MDHEN; CDR2 reads SYDVKM. V shed 2 bases, J shed 3 bases, and the junction held 12 bases outside the gene matches. The CDR3 loop is CASSLISSWTGDTEAFF. CDR3 coding DNA: TGTGCCAGCAGTTTAATAAGTTCGTGGACAGGCGACACTGAAGCTTTCTTT.

The CDR3 region is CASSLVWDTYYEQYF. Here the CDR3 DNA reads TGTGCCAGCAGCTTAGTATGGGACACGTATTACGAGCAGTACTTC. The rearrangement joins TRBV7-2 to TRBJ2-7; TRBD1 might be the D (6 bases). There are 15 residues in the CDR3. The germline gives CDR1 SGHTA, CDR2 FQGNSA. With 1 base removed from V and 4 bases from J, the gap between germline ends came to 14 bases.

V and J are TRBV6-5 and TRBJ2-7; D remains ambiguous. The V end was cut by 7 bases, the J end by 5 bases, with 9 bases between. Germline-derived CDR1 and CDR2 are MNHEY and SVGAGI. CDR3 length equals 11 residues. The chain's CDR3 is CASTTIHEQYF. The CDR3 DNA sequence: TGTGCCAGCACTACGATCCACGAGCAGTACTTC.

The rearrangement uses TRBV5-4 and TRBJ2-3, with D perhaps TRBD1 (6 bases). The CDR3 extends over 14 amino acids. Trimming stripped 4 bases from V and 2 bases from J, with 11 bases between. Germline CDR1 is SGHNT and CDR2 is YYREEE (reference sequence). In nucleotides, the CDR3 is TGTGCCAGCAGCCTGGGGACATTCACAGATACGCAGTATTTT. Translating it yields CASSLGTFTDTQYF.

This sequence joins TRBV6-5 and TRBJ2-7; TRBD1 matches at 10 bases. Germline CDR1 is MNHEY and CDR2 is SVGAGI. V shed 0 bases, J shed 4 bases, and the junction held 3 bases outside the gene matches. The CDR3 loop spans 15 amino acids. The CDR3 loop is CASSYSGQGKYEQYF. The DNA for the CDR3 is TGTGCCAGCAGTTACTCGGGACAGGGGAAATACGAGCAGTACTTC.

The V and J genes are TRBV9 and TRBJ2-3, with 10 bases fitting TRBD2. The germline gives CDR1 SGDLS, CDR2 YYNGEE. This CDR3 is 15 amino acids long. The V gene end was trimmed by 3 bases and the J gene end by 5 bases; junction bases not matched to a gene: 6. The CDR3 nucleotides are TGTGCCAGCAGCGCAGCGGGGGGGCCAGTAGATACGCAGTATTTT. It is translated as CASSAAGGPVDTQYF.

The gene calls are TRBV5-1 and TRBJ1-2; D perhaps matches TRBD1 (5 bases). V lost 1 base to trimming and J lost 6 bases, with 10 bases between them. The germline V gene encodes CDR1 SGHRS and CDR2 YFSETQ. This CDR3 region has 13 residues. Here the CDR3 reads CASSLRGLDGYTF. The CDR3 DNA follows: TGCGCCAGCAGCTTGAGGGGCCTAGATGGCTACACCTTC.

Points on this clone: The germline gene is not matched at one end of the junction; a read error may be the cause. Other DNA sequences in this sample translate to the same CDR3. This chain joins TRBV7-7 and TRBJ2-5; D is uncertain. Germline CDR1 SSHAT, CDR2 FNYEAQ (reference sequence). The length of the CDR3 is 13 residues. CDR3: CASSLGVQETQYF. The CDR3 DNA follows: TGTGCTAGCAGCTTAGGAGTCCAAGAGACCCAGTACTTC.

Of note for this clone: This sample includes further DNA sequences coding for the same CDR3. This rearrangement joins TRBV28 to TRBJ1-2; 8 bases agree with TRBD1. V trimming: 10 bases; J trimming: 4 bases; junction bases outside the gene matches: 8. This CDR3 comprises 13 residues. In germline, CDR1 is MDHEN, CDR2 SYDVKM. The CDR3: CATRQGLLYGYTF. The CDR3 DNA follows: TGTGCCACAAGACAGGGGTTACTCTATGGCTACACCTTC.

V and J are TRBV7-9 and TRBJ1-2, with 10 nucleotides matching TRBD1. CDR1 is SEHNR, CDR2 FQNEAQ, per germline (reference sequence). CDR3 size: 16 residues. V lost 4 bases and J lost 8; bases outside the gene matches: 13. The CDR3, as DNA: TGTGCCAGCAGCTCGGGACAGGGGAATATAGGAGTCGGCTACACCTTC. It translates to CASSSGQGNIGVGYTF. Full variable domain (remainder filled in from reference TRBV7-9 and TRBJ1-2): DTGVSQNPRHKITKRGQNVTFRCDPISEHNRLYWYRQTLGQGPEFLTYFQNEAQLEKSRLLSDRFSAERPKGSFSTLEIQRTEQGDSAMYLCASSSGQGNIGVGYTFGSGTRLTVV.

The chain joins TRBV5-8 to TRBJ1-5; TRBD1 might be the D (6 bases). The V gene lost 4 bases and the J gene lost 2 bases, with 19 bases spanning the gap. The CDR3 has 17 amino acids. Germline V gene data show CDR1 as SGHTS and CDR2 as YDEGEE. The CDR3 reads CASSGITGTLGNQPQHF. The CDR3 DNA reads as TGTGCCAGCAGCGGTATAACCGGGACATTGGGCAATCAGCCCCAGCATTTT.

The chain has TRBV19 and TRBJ1-6; TRBD1 matches at 9 bases. Per the germline V gene, CDR1 is LNHDA and CDR2 is SQIVND (reference sequence). The CDR3 runs 14 residues. After removal of 6 bases from V and 10 bases from J, the junction contained 7 bases not matched to a gene. CDR3 in DNA: TGTGCCAGTAGACCCGGGACAGGGTTATCACCCCTCCACTTT. Protein sequence: CASRPGTGLSPLHF.

Note on this clone: A read error may account for a junction end that differs from germline. This chain links TRBV7-7 with TRBJ2-5, with D possibly being TRBD1 (5 bases). The CDR3 has 15 amino acids. Germline values: CDR1 SSHAT, CDR2 FNYEAQ (reference sequence). CDR3 bases: TGTGCTAGCAGCCGCGACCTTCAGGGTATCGGGACCCAGTACTTC. This gives the protein CASSRDLQGIGTQYF.

The genes are TRBV23-1 and TRBJ2-2; the D gene is possibly TRBD2 (5 bases). TRBV23-1 is sorted into the ORF group, with uncertain function. The V end lost 0 bases, the J end lost 4 bases, and 9 bases lay between the germline ends. The CDR3 length is 15 residues. DNA of the CDR3: TGCGCCAGCAGTCAATCCCCGGGGTCCACCGGGGAGCTGTTTTTT. Protein: CASSQSPGSTGELFF.

This clone was detected ten times or more. Other DNA variants within this sample encode the same CDR3. The chain combines TRBV10-3 with TRBJ2-1, with 7 bases lining up with TRBD2. Germline V gives CDR1 ENHRY, CDR2 SYGVKD. Trimming took 4 bases from V and 5 from J; bases not matched to a gene: 2. This CDR3 spans 13 amino acids. The CDR3 bases are TGTGCCATCAGTGCCGGACTAGACAATGAGCAGTTCTTC. Translation gives CAISAGLDNEQFF.

The chain is built from TRBV2 and TRBJ2-7; a weak D match, TRBD1 (6 bases). V was shortened by 6 bases and J by 2 bases, with 8 bases between the two germline ends. The CDR3 length is 12 residues. Germline-derived CDR1 and CDR2 are SNHLY and FYNNEI. CDR3 loop: CASRDSPYEQYF. The CDR3 nucleotides read TGTGCCAGCAGGGACAGTCCCTACGAGCAGTACTTC. Complete variable domain (other parts from reference TRBV2 and TRBJ2-7): EPEVTQTPSHQVTQMGQEVILRCVPISNHLYFYWYRQILGQKVEFLVSFYNNEISEKSEIFDDQFSVERPDGSNFTLKIRSTKLEDSAMYFCASRDSPYEQYFGPGTRLTVT.

The chain joins TRBV6-1 to TRBJ2-7; 7 bases are a match to TRBD1. V lost 1 base and J lost 3; bases outside the gene matches: 6. The germline gives CDR1 MNHNS, CDR2 SASEGT. The CDR3 contains 15 residues. CDR3 sequence: CASSEGGTAFYEQYF. CDR3 DNA sequence: TGTGCCAGCAGTGAAGGTGGGACAGCCTTCTACGAGCAGTACTTC.

This clone has just one count. The V call is TRBV7-2, the J call TRBJ2-7, with 11 nucleotides matching TRBD2. CDR1 is SGHTA, CDR2 FQGNSA, per germline. The V segment lost 1 base and the J segment 8 bases; nucleotides outside the gene matches: 10. The CDR3 totals 16 residues. The CDR3 protein is CASSLELLAGDIKQYF. The DNA for the CDR3 is TGTGCCAGCAGCTTAGAATTACTAGCGGGAGACATTAAGCAGTACTTC.

The gene calls are TRBV11-3 and TRBJ2-1; D not resolved. Germline V gene sequence: CDR1 SGHNT, CDR2 YENEEA. With 1 base removed from V and 5 bases from J, the gap between germline ends came to 12 bases. CDR3 length: 15 amino acids. The CDR3 nucleotides read TGTGCCAGCAGCTTAGGTATGTCTGGGAACAATGAGCAGTTCTTC. Translation: CASSLGMSGNNEQFF.

The CDR3 DNA sequence: TGTGCCAGCAGCAAGGGACTAGCGGGGACCGGGGAGCTGTTTTTT. Its protein product is CASSKGLAGTGELFF. The genes are TRBV14 and TRBJ2-2; 13 nucleotides agree with TRBD2. The V segment lost 5 bases and the J segment 5 bases; nucleotides outside the gene matches: 2. Per the germline V gene, CDR1 is SGHDN and CDR2 is FVKESK. The CDR3 has 15 amino acids.

The chain is built from TRBV6-4 and TRBJ2-3; no clear D gene. Trimming took off 4 bases at V and 0 bases at J, with 8 bases between the two ends. The CDR3 is 14 residues long. Germline V gene sequence: CDR1 MRHNA, CDR2 SNTAGT. This CDR3 reads CASSASYSTDTQYF. Here the CDR3 DNA reads TGTGCCAGCAGTGCCTCTTATAGCACAGATACGCAGTATTTT.